The 22 T cell receptor beta chains in this list originate from one sample, sequenced in a study of cytomegalovirus exposure and HLA in healthy donors. PCR employed 60 Vbeta and 13 Jbeta primers. The assay was immunoSEQ multiplex PCR, and TCRdb's table has in-frame clones only and misses some. The sample holds 150,000 to 200,000 clones; more than 60% are singletons and the top ten take 2.5% to 4%. What was sequenced was PBMCs. These receptors came from a female donor in good health and CMV-seronegative.

V is TRBV7-2 and J is TRBJ2-7, with 8 bases matching TRBD1. Germline CDR1 SGHTA, CDR2 FQGNSA. V trimming: 0 bases; J trimming: 3 bases; junction bases outside the gene matches: 1. The CDR3 is made up of 14 amino acids. The CDR3 sequence is CASSLAGTGYEQYF. The CDR3 nucleotides are TGTGCCAGCAGCTTAGCCGGGACAGGCTACGAGCAGTACTTC. Looking up the rest from reference TRBV7-2 and TRBJ2-7 gives the full variable domain: GAGVSQSPSNKVTEKGKDVELRCDPISGHTALYWYRQSLGQGLEFLIYFQGNSAPDKSGLPSDRFSAERTGGSVSTLTIQRTQQEDSAVYLCASSLAGTGYEQYFGPGTRLTVT.

This chain links TRBV7-2 with TRBJ2-7; perhaps TRBD2 as D (7 bases). V was pared by 3 bases and J by 7 bases, with 19 bases between. The germline gives CDR1 SGHTA, CDR2 FQGNSA. CDR3 length: 15 amino acids. This CDR3 is CASSFRAGAGGEQYF. The CDR3 DNA reads TGTGCCAGCAGCTTTAGGGCGGGGGCCGGGGGAGAGCAGTACTTC.

The chain recombines TRBV5-1 with TRBJ2-1; 11 nucleotides align to TRBD2. V dropped 0 bases and J dropped 10; count of bases not matched to a gene: 9. This CDR3 is 16 amino acids long. Germline CDR1 reads SGHRS; CDR2 reads YFSETQ. The CDR3 sequence is CASSLDLAGGGHEQFF. CDR3 nucleotide sequence: TGCGCCAGCAGCTTGGACCTAGCGGGGGGCGGCCACGAGCAGTTCTTC. Based on the CDR3 plus reference TRBV5-1 and TRBJ2-1, the full variable domain is KAGVTQTPRYLIKTRGQQVTLSCSPISGHRSVSWYQQTPGQGLQFLFEYFSETQRNKGNFPGRFSGRQFSNSRSEMNVSTLELGDSALYLCASSLDLAGGGHEQFFGPGTRLTVL.

The chain has TRBV27 and TRBJ2-1, with 11 bases identical to TRBD2. The J segment lost 2 bases and the V segment lost 5 bases, leaving 5 bases of the junction unmatched. CDR3 size: 16 residues. The germline V gene encodes CDR1 MNHEY and CDR2 SMNVEV (reference sequence). CDR3 residues: CASSPRLAGTYNEQFF. The CDR3 nucleotides are TGTGCCAGCAGTCCCAGACTAGCGGGGACCTACAATGAGCAGTTCTTC.

The V gene is TRBV9, the J gene TRBJ1-5, with D possibly being TRBD1 (6 bases). CDR1 is SGDLS, CDR2 YYNGEE, per germline. V gave up 5 bases and J gave up 7 bases, with 16 bases separating them. The CDR3 covers 14 residues. The CDR3 is CASSRRGGLQPQHF. The CDR3 nucleotides read TGTGCCAGCAGTCGAAGGGGGGGCTTACAGCCCCAGCATTTT.

The table lists this clone with a few counts. V gene TRBV9 combines with J gene TRBJ2-3; tentatively, D is TRBD2 (5 bases). Germline V gene data show CDR1 as SGDLS and CDR2 as YYNGEE. The CDR3 covers 16 residues. Trimming took off 3 bases at V and 4 bases at J, with 18 bases between the two ends. As DNA, the CDR3 is TGTGCCAGCAGCGCTCATTTAGCGTCTGGGGCAGATACGCAGTATTTT. As protein: CASSAHLASGADTQYF.

The chain couples TRBV7-3 to TRBJ1-1; D possibly corresponds to TRBD1 (6 bases). This CDR3 contains 14 residues. The V and J ends lost 6 bases and 0 bases respectively, with 11 bases between them. Germline lookup yields CDR1 SGHTA and CDR2 FQGTGA. The CDR3 DNA is TGTGCCAGCAGTCCGGACAGTCTGAACACTGAAGCTTTCTTT. Translating gives CASSPDSLNTEAFF.

The rearrangement links TRBV21-1 to TRBJ1-6; the table's D call TRBD1 went unverified against the DNA. TRBV21-1 is a known pseudogene. The CDR3 extends over 17 amino acids. This CDR3 is CASSSPRQGLNNSPLHF. CDR3 sequence (DNA): TGTGCCAGCAGCAGCCCTCGGCAGGGTTTAAATAATTCACCCCTCCACTTT.

The V call is TRBV7-9, the J call TRBJ1-6; 8 nucleotides match TRBD1. V shed 5 bases and J 4 bases; nucleotides not matched to a gene: 7. Looked up from germline, CDR1 is SEHNR and CDR2 is FQNEAQ (reference sequence). This CDR3 is built from 16 residues. This CDR3 reads CASSTTGGAYNSPLHF. The CDR3, as DNA: TGTGCCAGCAGCACCACAGGGGGGGCTTATAATTCACCCCTCCACTTT. Full variable domain (outside the CDR3, taken from reference TRBV7-9 and TRBJ1-6): DTGVSQNPRHKITKRGQNVTFRCDPISEHNRLYWYRQTLGQGPEFLTYFQNEAQLEKSRLLSDRFSAERPKGSFSTLEIQRTEQGDSAMYLCASSTTGGAYNSPLHFGNGTRLTVT.

The J gene is TRBJ1-5, the V gene TRBV28; TRBD1 agrees at 9 bases. Unmatched junction bases numbered 13, after V lost 2 bases and J lost 2 bases. The germline gives CDR1 MDHEN, CDR2 SYDVKM. This CDR3 has 19 residues. CDR3 in DNA: TGTGCCAGCAGTTTAGGCGGGACAGGGTATAATACAGGCAATCAGCCCCAGCATTTT. Translating gives CASSLGGTGYNTGNQPQHF. The variable domain in full, completed from reference TRBV28 and TRBJ1-5, reads DVKVTQSSRYLVKRTGEKVFLECVQDMDHENMFWYRQDPGLGLRLIYFSYDVKMKEKGDIPEGYSVSREKKERFSLILESASTNQTSMYLCASSLGGTGYNTGNQPQHFGDGTRLSIL.

This chain uses TRBV19 with TRBJ2-2, with 7 bases aligning to TRBD1. The CDR3 length is 17 residues. Germline loops: CDR1 LNHDA, CDR2 SQIVND (reference sequence). V lost 3 bases and J lost 4; bases outside the gene matches: 11. The CDR3 loop is CASSIFADRRTTGELFF. The CDR3 coding sequence is TGTGCCAGTAGTATCTTCGCGGACAGGAGAACCACCGGGGAGCTGTTTTTT.

The chain recombines TRBV7-2 with TRBJ1-2, with D uncertain. From germline, CDR1 is SGHTA and CDR2 FQGNSA. CDR3 length: 15 residues. Trimming left V 4 bases short and J 6 bases short, with 18 bases between. The CDR3 region has the DNA TGTGCCAGCAGCTCAGAGATCGGGTTGGCGAATGGCTACACCTTC. It yields the protein CASSSEIGLANGYTF.

This sequence joins TRBV6-5 and TRBJ2-3, with 7 nucleotides matching TRBD2. This CDR3 is built from 15 residues. Germline lookup yields CDR1 MNHEY and CDR2 SVGAGI. J was trimmed by 0 bases and V by 6 bases; bases with no gene match: 6. CDR3 nucleotide sequence: TGTGCCAGCAGGGGCACTAGCGAGAGCACAGATACGCAGTATTTT. Translation: CASRGTSESTDTQYF.

In its sample, this clone was seen a few times. J is TRBJ2-2 and V is TRBV19, with D uncertain. Germline assignment: CDR1 LNHDA and CDR2 SQIVND (reference sequence). CDR3 size: 13 residues. The V end was cut by 4 bases, the J end by 3 bases, with 6 bases between. The CDR3 coding sequence is TGTGCCAGTAGTACCTTAGACACCGGGGAGCTGTTTTTT. Protein sequence: CASSTLDTGELFF.

J is TRBJ2-7 and V is TRBV5-1; the D gene is possibly TRBD1 (6 bases). Germline CDR1 SGHRS, CDR2 YFSETQ. The CDR3 is made up of 14 amino acids. Trimming pared 0 bases from V and 6 bases from J, leaving 13 bases between. The chain's CDR3 is CASSLAGHLFEQYF. CDR3 nucleotides: TGCGCCAGCAGCTTGGCGGGACACCTTTTCGAGCAGTACTTC.

This chain connects TRBV28 to TRBJ1-3; D remains unclear. Trimming pared 2 bases from V and 0 bases from J, leaving 14 bases between. This CDR3 spans 17 amino acids. Germline-derived CDR1 and CDR2 are MDHEN and SYDVKM. Here the CDR3 reads CASSLPLQSSSGNTIYF. In DNA, the CDR3 is TGTGCCAGCAGTTTACCCCTACAGAGTAGCTCTGGAAACACCATATATTTT.

The V gene is TRBV11-2, the J gene TRBJ1-6; TRBD1 agrees at 8 bases. This CDR3 contains 16 residues. The V and J ends lost 0 bases and 8 bases, in that order; junction bases with no gene match: 6. Germline V CDR1 and CDR2: SGHAT, FQNNGV. CDR3 sequence reads: CASSLEWTGYYSPLHF. CDR3 bases: TGTGCCAGCAGCTTAGAGTGGACAGGGTATTATTCACCCCTCCACTTT. Full variable domain (outside the CDR3, taken from reference TRBV11-2 and TRBJ1-6): EAGVAQSPRYKIIEKRQSVAFWCNPISGHATLYWYQQILGQGPKLLIQFQNNGVVDDSQLPKDRFSAERLKGVDSTLKIQPAKLEDSAVYLCASSLEWTGYYSPLHFGNGTRLTVT.

This clone was counted once. The chain joins TRBV7-9 to TRBJ1-6; 9 bases match TRBD1. CDR3 length: 15 amino acids. The germline V gene has CDR1 SEHNR and CDR2 FQNEAQ (reference sequence). Germline trimming cut 4 bases from V and 8 bases from J; bases unmatched to any gene: 6. CDR3 in DNA: TGTGCCAGCAGCTCCGGGACAGGGTTTTATTCACCCCTCCACTTT. Protein sequence: CASSSGTGFYSPLHF.

This clone was recorded a few times. The V call is TRBV28, the J call TRBJ1-1; 8 nucleotides line up with TRBD1. This CDR3 contains 15 residues. J lost 0 bases, V lost 5 bases, and 5 bases had no gene match. Germline V CDR1 and CDR2: MDHEN, SYDVKM. The DNA for the CDR3 is TGTGCCAGCAGTCCAGGGGACAGGTTGAACACTGAAGCTTTCTTT. The encoded protein is CASSPGDRLNTEAFF.

This sequence joins TRBV7-3 and TRBJ2-2; D is undetermined. Trimming shortened V by 2 bases and J by 0 bases, and 7 bases separated the two germline ends. This CDR3 spans 15 amino acids. The germline CDR1 and CDR2 sequences are SGHTA and FQGTGA. For the CDR3, the DNA is TGTGCCAGCAGCTTAGGGCAGGCGAACACCGGGGAGCTGTTTTTT. Its translation is CASSLGQANTGELFF.

The chain uses TRBV29-1 and TRBJ2-2; 8 bases fit TRBD1. The CDR3 loop spans 14 amino acids. Trimming cost V 5 bases and J 4 bases; bases outside gene matches: 6. CDR1 is SQVTM, CDR2 ANQGSEA, per germline. The CDR3 DNA sequence: TGCAGCGTTTCGGACAGGGAATTCACCGGGGAGCTGTTTTTT. Translating it yields CSVSDREFTGELFF.

The chain links TRBV28 to TRBJ1-1, with 8 bases fitting TRBD1. CDR1 MDHEN and CDR2 SYDVKM come from the germline V gene. The CDR3 length is 15 residues. Germline trimming cut 1 base from V and 5 bases from J; bases unmatched to any gene: 6. CDR3 sequence (DNA): TGTGCCAGCAGTTTATCCATCAACAGGGGGACTGAAGCTTTCTTT. It yields the protein CASSLSINRGTEAFF.